This entry lists 29 T cell receptor beta chains sequenced from one sample in a study of Graves' ophthalmopathy and Graves' hyperthyroidism (dated by TCRdb to 2017 to 2018). The reads were generated on an Illumina HiSeq 2000. TCR beta CDR3 regions were amplified from RNA transcripts for repertoire sequencing. The first round was an RT-PCR using HTBI primers with the Qiagen OneStep RT-PCR kit, and this first round was followed by a second-round multiplex PCR, then size selection and purification. Starting from the raw public reads, TCRdb applied fastp trimming at Q25, assembled clones with MiXCR and retained in-frame beta chains. Each entry is one CDR3 protein sequence, shown with its most common DNA and genes. The sample includes around 1,000,000 distinct CDR3 sequences, with roughly 35% observed a single time. Over 8.5% of the sample rests with the top ten. What was sequenced was peripheral blood or thyroid tissue (not recorded which). All receptors derive from an adult man with Graves' hyperthyroidism.

The sample holds many counts of this clonotype. V and J are TRBV7-2 and TRBJ2-5, with D tentatively TRBD1 (6 bases). The V gene's germline CDR1 is SGHTA and CDR2 FQGNSA. This CDR3 is built from 14 residues. The ends were cut back, 5 bases at V and 2 bases at J, with 12 bases in the middle. CDR3 protein: CASSHSRGQETQYF. For the CDR3, the DNA is TGTGCCAGCAGCCACTCCAGGGGACAAGAGACCCAGTACTTC.

Judged by abundance, this clonotype is medium-sized. The chain combines TRBV7-2 with TRBJ2-5, with TRBD2 identical over 7 bases. The CDR3 has 13 residues. Looked up from germline, CDR1 is SGHTA and CDR2 is FQGNSA. With 3 bases clipped from V and 3 bases from J, the junction kept 1 base outside the gene matches. CDR3 sequence: CASSFAGEETQYF. In DNA, the CDR3 is TGTGCCAGCAGCTTTGCGGGAGAAGAGACCCAGTACTTC.

A single count supports this clonotype. This chain joins TRBV25-1 and TRBJ1-4, with TRBD1 matching over 8 bases. This CDR3 is 16 amino acids long. J was trimmed by 5 bases and V by 5 bases; bases with no gene match: 10. Germline lookup yields CDR1 MGHDK and CDR2 SYGVNS. CDR3: CASSLQGARDNEKLFF. The DNA for the CDR3 is TGTGCCAGCAGTCTGCAGGGGGCGCGGGACAATGAAAAACTGTTTTTT.

In the case of this clonotype: This may stem from a read error, because a much larger clone lies one nucleotide away. This sequence joins TRBV4-1 and TRBJ1-6; 10 positions agree with TRBD1. The germline V gene encodes CDR1 MGHRA and CDR2 YSYEKL. Trimming took 5 bases from V and 10 from J; bases not matched to a gene: 11. This CDR3 has 16 amino acids. CDR3 nucleotide sequence: TGCGCCAGCAGCTCTACTCCGGGACAGGGGCAGTCACCCCTCCACTTT. This codes for CASSSTPGQGQSPLHF.

This clonotype was seen at least ten times. This chain links TRBV6-5 with TRBJ2-5; TRBD1 aligns across 7 bases. Germline trimming cut 6 bases from V and 9 bases from J; bases unmatched to any gene: 19. The germline gives CDR1 MNHEY, CDR2 SVGAGI. The CDR3 is 16 residues long. The CDR3 is CASSSIGQAAQGSQYF. The CDR3 DNA follows: TGTGCCAGCAGCTCGATCGGACAGGCCGCCCAGGGGTCCCAGTACTTC.

This clonotype showed up just a few times. The chain recombines TRBV11-2 with TRBJ2-7, with D perhaps matching TRBD2 (6 bases). V lost 1 base, J lost 0 bases, and 16 bases lay in between. Germline CDR1 and CDR2: SGHAT and FQNNGV. The length of the CDR3 is 17 residues. CDR3 DNA: TGTGCCAGCAGCTTAGCCCCATCAATCGGGAGCTCCTACGAGCAGTACTTC. Translation: CASSLAPSIGSSYEQYF.

This clonotype has at least ten counts. This chain uses TRBV20-1 with TRBJ2-7, with D possibly being TRBD1 or TRBD2 (5 bases each). Looked up from germline, CDR1 is DFQATT and CDR2 is SNEGSKA (reference sequence). This CDR3 has 14 residues. With 3 bases removed from V and 6 bases from J, the gap between germline ends came to 18 bases. CDR3 amino acids: CSARIGRTQGEQYF. CDR3 nucleotide sequence: TGCAGTGCTAGGATTGGAAGGACTCAGGGCGAGCAGTACTTC.

This clonotype was observed a few times. This rearrangement joins TRBV5-6 to TRBJ2-7, with D possibly being TRBD2 (6 bases). The CDR3 totals 16 residues. CDR1 and CDR2 (germline): SGHDT, YYEEEE. V lost 3 bases and J lost 0, with 16 bases in between. CDR3 sequence reads: CASSSEADYSSYEQYF. Written as DNA, the CDR3 is TGTGCCAGCAGCTCGGAGGCGGACTACTCCTCCTACGAGCAGTACTTC.

This clonotype came up many times. The chain has TRBV7-9 and TRBJ2-7; D remains ambiguous. Trimming left V 2 bases short and J 2 bases short, with 4 bases between. Germline CDR1 reads SEHNR; CDR2 reads FQNEAQ (reference sequence). The CDR3 sequence is 12 residues long. The CDR3, as DNA: TGTGCCAGCAGCTTACCCGCCTACGAGCAGTACTTC. Its translation: CASSLPAYEQYF.

This clonotype showed up just a few times. This chain links TRBV12-3 or TRBV12-4 with TRBJ2-7; possibly TRBD1 for D (5 bases). The CDR3 covers 16 residues. Trimming removed 6 bases from V and 6 bases from J, with 24 bases in between. CDR3 nucleotide sequence: TGTGCCAGCAGCCCCGTCGTGGGGCAGCGCGCGAGCGAGCAGTACTTC. Encoded protein: CASSPVVGQRASEQYF.

Concerning this clonotype itself: No conserved phenylalanine or tryptophan is present at the end of the CDR3, so a read error is the likely explanation. The DNA is omitted, as the CDR3 cannot be located on it reliably, and the CDR3 follows TCRdb's listing. This chain joins TRBV2 and TRBJ2-5; TRBD1 is the table's D call and was not checked against the DNA. Ends included, the CDR3 has 17 residues. Germline CDR1 and CDR2: SNHLY and FYNNEI. The CDR3 is CASSEVVLGGYGYTFGS.

This clonotype turned up a few times. The V and J genes are TRBV7-9 and TRBJ2-7, with TRBD1 as a possible D gene (5 bases). Germline-derived CDR1 and CDR2 are SEHNR and FQNEAQ (reference sequence). This CDR3 comprises 12 residues. V was shortened by 6 bases and J by 4 bases, with 10 bases between the two germline ends. CDR3 sequence reads: CASRQDGYEQYF. The CDR3 coding sequence is TGTGCCAGCAGACAGGACGGTTACGAGCAGTACTTC.

The V gene is TRBV29-1, the J gene TRBJ2-7; 10 bases agree with TRBD1. The germline CDR1 and CDR2 sequences are SQVTM and ANQGSEA. The V and J ends lost 5 bases and 4 bases, in that order; junction bases with no gene match: 11. There are 15 residues in the CDR3. CDR3 in amino acids: CSVTLPGTGVYEQYF. The CDR3 DNA sequence: TGCAGCGTTACTTTACCCGGGACAGGGGTATACGAGCAGTACTTC.

The V gene is TRBV30, the J gene TRBJ2-7; D remains unclear. The CDR3 consists of 11 residues. CDR1 and CDR2 (germline): GTSNPN, SVGIG (reference sequence). V lost 3 bases, J lost 3 bases, and 6 bases lay in between. CDR3 sequence (DNA): TGTGCCTGGAGGGGCTACTACGAGCAGTACTTC. It is translated as CAWRGYYEQYF.

The CDR3 DNA reads TGTGCCAGCAATTTCAAGGGTGGGGCCAACGTCCTGACTTTC. Protein product: CASNFKGGANVLTF. The chain joins TRBV12-3 or TRBV12-4 to TRBJ2-6; D gene uncertain. The CDR3 spans 14 residues. Trimming removed 7 bases from V and 3 bases from J, with 10 bases in between.

This clonotype was picked up a small number of times. J is TRBJ2-2 and V is TRBV6-6, with D possibly being TRBD1 (6 bases). V was cut by 2 bases and J by 4 bases, with 8 bases left in between. The CDR3 is 14 residues long. Germline CDR1 is MNHNY and CDR2 is SVGAGI (reference sequence). The CDR3 DNA is TGTGCCAGCAGTTACGGACAGATCACCGGGGAGCTGTTTTTT. Translation gives CASSYGQITGELFF.

This clonotype was seen more than once but under ten times. Just one base apart from a much larger clone, this may be a read error. The chain is built from TRBV9 and TRBJ1-5, with D maybe TRBD1 (6 bases). Germline V gene data show CDR1 as SGDLS and CDR2 as YYNGEE. The CDR3 extends over 14 amino acids. With 0 bases removed from V and 5 bases from J, the gap between germline ends came to 9 bases. CDR3 nucleotides: TGTGCCAGCAGCGTAGGTTCAGGGGATCAGCCCCAGCATTTT. This codes for CASSVGSGDQPQHF. The whole variable domain, remainder taken from reference TRBV9 and TRBJ1-5, is DSGVTQTPKHLITATGQRVTLRCSPRSGDLSVYWYQQSLDQGLQFLIQYYNGEERAKGNILERFSAQQFPDLHSELNLSSLELGDSALYFCASSVGSGDQPQHFGDGTRLSIL.

V and J are TRBV20-1 and TRBJ1-2; 7 bases map to TRBD1. Germline V gives CDR1 DFQATT, CDR2 SNEGSKA (reference sequence). This CDR3 is built from 15 residues. V lost 6 bases, J lost 5 bases, and 15 bases stayed unmatched. CDR3 sequence (DNA): TGCAGTGCGCTATTGACAGGGAGTATAGGGTATGGCTACACCTTC. Translation: CSALLTGSIGYGYTF.

This clonotype has only one observation. The V gene is TRBV6-1, the J gene TRBJ2-5; 7 positions match TRBD1. Trimming removed 5 bases from V and 3 bases from J; junction bases left unmatched: 9. Germline V gives CDR1 MNHNS, CDR2 SASEGT. The CDR3 totals 15 residues. The CDR3, as DNA: TGTGCCAGCAGTTACACAGGGACAGTTGAAGAGACCCAGTACTTC. Translated, it gives CASSYTGTVEETQYF.

This clonotype was seen more than once but under ten times. This chain joins TRBV19 and TRBJ2-5; D is ambiguous. The CDR3 runs 14 residues. V shed 2 bases and J shed 4 bases, with 11 bases lying between them. Germline-derived CDR1 and CDR2 are LNHDA and SQIVND (reference sequence). The CDR3 DNA follows: TGTGCCAGTAGTATATTAGATGATCCAGAGACCCAGTACTTC. This translates into CASSILDDPETQYF.

This clonotype was detected ten times or more. The chain has TRBV5-1 and TRBJ2-2; unclear D gene. This CDR3 comprises 13 residues. Trimming left V 4 bases short and J 5 bases short, with 9 bases between. Germline-derived CDR1 and CDR2 are SGHRS and YFSETQ. The CDR3 sequence: CASSRGGTGELFF. The CDR3 DNA reads as TGCGCCAGCAGCCGAGGCGGTACCGGGGAGCTGTTTTTT.

Many counts were recorded for this clonotype. The chain has TRBV4-3 and TRBJ1-6; TRBD1 matches at 10 bases. The CDR3 is made up of 14 amino acids. The germline gives CDR1 LGHNA, CDR2 YSLEER. Trimming cost V 3 bases and J 9 bases; bases outside gene matches: 2. The CDR3 DNA is TGCGCCAGCAGCCACGGACAGGGGGGTTCACCCCTCCACTTT. It yields the protein CASSHGQGGSPLHF.

This clonotype has ten or more counts. The chain combines TRBV25-1 with TRBJ2-5; no clear D. Trimming removed 5 bases from V and 0 bases from J, with 10 bases in between. CDR3 length equals 14 residues. Germline CDR1 and CDR2: MGHDK and SYGVNS. CDR3 sequence (DNA): TGTGCCAGCAGTCTAAATACTTACCAAGAGACCCAGTACTTC. Its translation: CASSLNTYQETQYF.

CDR3 coding DNA: TGTGCCAGCAGTTTAGCGGGAGTCACCTCCTACGAGCAGTACTTC. Translated, it gives CASSLAGVTSYEQYF. The chain carries TRBV28 and TRBJ2-7, with 7 nucleotides matching TRBD2. CDR1 and CDR2 (germline): MDHEN, SYDVKM. This CDR3 spans 15 amino acids. V lost 2 bases to trimming and J lost 0 bases; unmatched junction nucleotides: 4.

This clonotype was seen more than once but under ten times. The rearrangement links TRBV7-9 to TRBJ2-7; 7 nucleotides align to TRBD1. The J segment lost 4 bases and the V segment lost 10 bases, leaving 7 bases of the junction unmatched. Germline V lookup: CDR1 SEHNR, CDR2 FQNEAQ (reference sequence). CDR3 size: 12 residues. CDR3: CAIMTGSYEQYF. The CDR3 coding sequence is TGTGCCATTATGACAGGGAGTTACGAGCAGTACTTC.

The chain uses TRBV6-6 and TRBJ2-2; D call uncertain. This CDR3 has 11 amino acids. V was trimmed by 8 bases and J by 6 bases, leaving 7 bases between them. Looked up from germline, CDR1 is MNHNY and CDR2 is SVGAGI (reference sequence). Here the CDR3 DNA reads TGTGCCAGCGGCACTCCCGGGGAGCTGTTTTTT. This translates into CASGTPGELFF.

The V and J genes are TRBV29-1 and TRBJ2-7, with a possible D match to TRBD2 (5 bases). The CDR3 extends over 13 amino acids. CDR1 is SQVTM, CDR2 ANQGSEA, per germline. With 5 bases removed from V and 2 bases from J, the gap between germline ends came to 13 bases. CDR3: CSVRGSGTYEQYF. CDR3 DNA sequence: TGCAGCGTTCGAGGTTCGGGGACCTACGAGCAGTACTTC.

This clonotype was picked up a small number of times. This CDR3 is CATSNPEVYEKLFF. CDR3 bases: TGTGCCACCAGCAACCCGGAGGTATACGAAAAACTGTTTTTT. The chain links TRBV15 to TRBJ1-4, with D unclear. The germline gives CDR1 LNHNV, CDR2 YYDKDF (reference sequence). The CDR3 has 14 amino acids. V was pared by 4 bases and J by 8 bases, with 14 bases between.

The rearrangement uses TRBV2 and TRBJ2-7; the D gene is possibly TRBD2 (7 bases). The length of the CDR3 is 14 residues. The V gene's germline CDR1 is SNHLY and CDR2 FYNNEI. V was trimmed by 4 bases and J by 2 bases, leaving 12 bases between them. CDR3 residues: CASSGRGLTYEQYF. As DNA, the CDR3 is TGTGCCAGCAGTGGGCGGGGGCTTACCTACGAGCAGTACTTC.